The 6 T cell receptor beta chains reported below all come from one sample, sequenced in a study of memory CD4+ T cells and cytomegalovirus serostatus. Single viable CD3+CD4+CD8-CD45RO+ cells were sorted as the memory CD4+ T cells. Clones were sequenced by immunoSEQ multiplex PCR, and TCRdb holds only the in-frame ones, with some missing. Altogether about 58,000 clones are present, more than 65% being singletons, with the ten largest covering 0.5%. What was sequenced was memory CD4+ T cells from blood. These receptors came from an adult in good health and CMV-seronegative. Some clones in this sample may be carry-over from other donors' samples.

The V gene is TRBV5-1, the J gene TRBJ2-7; TRBD2 aligns across 8 bases. Germline V CDR1 and CDR2: SGHRS, YFSETQ. V dropped 5 bases and J dropped 5; count of bases not matched to a gene: 12. CDR3 length: 15 residues. The CDR3 sequence: CASSVRSGRGDEQYF. The CDR3 coding sequence is TGCGCCAGCAGTGTCCGGAGCGGGAGAGGGGACGAGCAGTACTTC.

This chain connects TRBV28 to TRBJ2-3; 9 bases line up with TRBD1. V dropped 3 bases and J dropped 3; count of bases not matched to a gene: 7. The CDR3 spans 16 residues. The germline CDR1 and CDR2 sequences are MDHEN and SYDVKM. This CDR3 reads CASSLWGQGGTDTQYF. The CDR3 DNA reads as TGTGCCAGCAGTTTGTGGGGACAGGGAGGGACAGATACGCAGTATTTT. The entire variable domain, with the rest obtained from reference TRBV28 and TRBJ2-3, is as follows: DVKVTQSSRYLVKRTGEKVFLECVQDMDHENMFWYRQDPGLGLRLIYFSYDVKMKEKGDIPEGYSVSREKKERFSLILESASTNQTSMYLCASSLWGQGGTDTQYFGPGTRLTVL.

The rearrangement links TRBV11-2 to TRBJ2-3; D is undetermined. Trimming cost V 0 bases and J 7 bases, with 8 bases left between them. CDR1 is SGHAT, CDR2 FQNNGV, per germline. The CDR3 is made up of 13 amino acids. As DNA, the CDR3 is TGTGCCAGCAGCTTAGAATTACCGAATACGCAGTATTTT. It translates to CASSLELPNTQYF.

This rearrangement joins TRBV28 to TRBJ2-7; 9 nucleotides line up with TRBD1. V lost 2 bases, J lost 0 bases, and 5 bases stayed unmatched. Germline CDR1 is MDHEN and CDR2 is SYDVKM. The CDR3 loop spans 16 amino acids. CDR3 residues: CASSLLGQGFSYEQYF. CDR3 sequence (DNA): TGTGCCAGCAGTTTACTGGGACAGGGCTTCTCCTACGAGCAGTACTTC.

The chain uses TRBV18 and TRBJ1-1; TRBD1 is a possible D gene (6 bases). Trimming took off 3 bases at V and 3 bases at J, with 8 bases between the two ends. The germline V gene has CDR1 KGHSH and CDR2 LQKENI. The CDR3 has 13 residues. The CDR3 DNA sequence: TGTGCCAGCTCACCGGACAGATACACTGAAGCTTTCTTT. It yields the protein CASSPDRYTEAFF.

The chain recombines TRBV29-1 with TRBJ2-1, with D possibly TRBD2 on 5 matching bases. The CDR3 runs to 13 residues. The V and J ends lost 4 bases and 2 bases respectively, with 9 bases between them. In germline, CDR1 is SQVTM, CDR2 ANQGSEA. The CDR3 DNA follows: TGCAGCGTTGGGAGGCAAGCCTACAATGAGCAGTTCTTC. This translates into CSVGRQAYNEQFF.